The text below deals with one TCR beta chain. These data come from a study of blood T cell repertoires in COVID-19. The CDR3 spans 13 residues. V was trimmed by 6 bases and J by 9 bases, leaving 15 bases between them. Germline lookup yields CDR1 MNHNS and CDR2 SASEGT. TCRdb's table, derived via immunoSEQ multiplex PCR, lists solely in-frame clones and lacks some. The sample yields 94,000 or so clones, almost 90% seen once. The sequenced sample consisted of peripheral blood. The chain joins TRBV6-1 to TRBJ1-3; TRBD1 is a possible D gene (5 bases). The sequence was obtained from a woman between 70 and 85 years old with acute or convalescent COVID-19. The DNA of the CDR3 is TGTGCCAGCAGACCCCTTGGCGGGGGCACCATATATTTT. Protein sequence: CASRPLGGGTIYF.